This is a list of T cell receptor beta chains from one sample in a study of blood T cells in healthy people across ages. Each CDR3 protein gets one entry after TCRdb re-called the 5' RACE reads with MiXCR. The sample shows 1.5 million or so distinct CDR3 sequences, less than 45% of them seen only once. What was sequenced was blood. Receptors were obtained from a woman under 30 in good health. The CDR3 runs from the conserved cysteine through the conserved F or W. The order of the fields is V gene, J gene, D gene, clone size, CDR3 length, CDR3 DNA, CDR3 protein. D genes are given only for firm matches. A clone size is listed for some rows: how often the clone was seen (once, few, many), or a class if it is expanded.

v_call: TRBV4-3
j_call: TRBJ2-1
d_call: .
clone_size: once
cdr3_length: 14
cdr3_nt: TGCGCCAGCAGCCAAGCTCGGCAGAACAATGAGCAGTTCTTC
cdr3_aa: CASSQARQNNEQFF

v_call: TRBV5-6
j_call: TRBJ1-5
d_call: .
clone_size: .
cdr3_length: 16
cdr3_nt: TGTGCCAGCAGCTTGGGGAGAGATAGTAGCAATCAGCCCCAGCATTTT
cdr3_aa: CASSLGRDSSNQPQHF

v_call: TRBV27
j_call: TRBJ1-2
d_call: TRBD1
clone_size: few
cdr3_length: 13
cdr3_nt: TGTGCCAGCAGTTCCCCCACAGGGGCTGGCTACACCTTC
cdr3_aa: CASSSPTGAGYTF

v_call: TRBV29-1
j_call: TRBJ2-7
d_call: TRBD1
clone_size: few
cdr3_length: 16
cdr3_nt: TGCAGCGTTGACCTCCCCGGACAGGGAACCCCCTACGAGCAGTACTTC
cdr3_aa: CSVDLPGQGTPYEQYF

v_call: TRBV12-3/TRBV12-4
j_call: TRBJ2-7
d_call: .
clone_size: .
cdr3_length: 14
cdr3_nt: TGTGCCAGCAGTTTAGCGGCCGGGGGACGCGAGCAGTACTTC
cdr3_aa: CASSLAAGGREQYF

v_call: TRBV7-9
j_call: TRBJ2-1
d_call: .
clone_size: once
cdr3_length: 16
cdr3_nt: TGTGCCAGCAGCTTAGGGAATCGGATCTCCTACAATGAGCAGTTCTTC
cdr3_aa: CASSLGNRISYNEQFF

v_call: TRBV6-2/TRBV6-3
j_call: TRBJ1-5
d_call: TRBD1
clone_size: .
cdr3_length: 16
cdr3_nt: TGTGCCAGCAGTTACCCGGACAGGAGGGGGAATCAGCCCCAGCATTTT
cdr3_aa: CASSYPDRRGNQPQHF

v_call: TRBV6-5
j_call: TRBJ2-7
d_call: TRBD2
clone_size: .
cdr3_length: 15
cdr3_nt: TGTGCCAGCACGTATGCTAGCGGGGGACTCGCGGAGCAGTACTTC
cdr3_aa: CASTYASGGLAEQYF

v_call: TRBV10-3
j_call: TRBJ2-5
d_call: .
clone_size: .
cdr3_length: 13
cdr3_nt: TGTGCCATCAGTGAGTCGAAGGAAGAGACCCAGTACTTC
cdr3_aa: CAISESKEETQYF

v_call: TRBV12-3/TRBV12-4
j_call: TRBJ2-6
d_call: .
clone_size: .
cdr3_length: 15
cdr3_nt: TGTGCCAGCACCAAGGGGGTTTCGGGGGCCAACGTCCTGACTTTC
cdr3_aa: CASTKGVSGANVLTF

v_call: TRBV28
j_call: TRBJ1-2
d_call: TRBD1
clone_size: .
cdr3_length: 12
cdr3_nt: TGTGCCAGCAGTACGTCAGGGGGGGGCTACACCTTC
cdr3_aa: CASSTSGGGYTF

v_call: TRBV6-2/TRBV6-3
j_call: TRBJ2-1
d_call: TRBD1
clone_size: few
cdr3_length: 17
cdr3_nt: TGTGCCAGCAGTTCGAACAGGGGACACGGATCTTACAATGAGCAGTTCTTC
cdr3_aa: CASSSNRGHGSYNEQFF

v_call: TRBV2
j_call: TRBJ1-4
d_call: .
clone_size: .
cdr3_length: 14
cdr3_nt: TGTGCCAGCGCTCTCGGGGGCTCAAATGAAAAACTGTTTTTT
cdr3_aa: CASALGGSNEKLFF

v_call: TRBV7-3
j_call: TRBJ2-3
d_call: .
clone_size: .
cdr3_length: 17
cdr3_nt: TGTGCCAGCAGCTTAATCCAGACCGCCCCATTCGCAGATACGCAGTATTTT
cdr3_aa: CASSLIQTAPFADTQYF

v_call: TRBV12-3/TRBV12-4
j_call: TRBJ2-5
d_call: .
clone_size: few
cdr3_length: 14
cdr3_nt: TGTGCCAGCAGTTTACTTATAGATTGGGAGACCCAGTACTTC
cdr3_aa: CASSLLIDWETQYF

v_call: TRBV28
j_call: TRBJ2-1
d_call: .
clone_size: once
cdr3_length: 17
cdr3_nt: TGTGCCAGCACCCTAAAACCCGGAGAAGGTCCCTACAATGAGCAGTTCTTC
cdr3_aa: CASTLKPGEGPYNEQFF

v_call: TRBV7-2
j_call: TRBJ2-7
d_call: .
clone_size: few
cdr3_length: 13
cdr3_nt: TGTGCCAGCAGCCCAGGGCCTAGCGACGAGCAGTACTTC
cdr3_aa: CASSPGPSDEQYF

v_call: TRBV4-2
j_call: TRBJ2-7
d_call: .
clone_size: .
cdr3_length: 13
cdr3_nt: TGTGCCAGCAGCCAAGGGAGGGTGTATGAGCAGTACTTC
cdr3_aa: CASSQGRVYEQYF

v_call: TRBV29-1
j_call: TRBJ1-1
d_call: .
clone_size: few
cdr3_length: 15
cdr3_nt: TGCAGCGTTGAAGGGAGAACTCCTATGAACACTGAAGCTTTCTTT
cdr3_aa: CSVEGRTPMNTEAFF

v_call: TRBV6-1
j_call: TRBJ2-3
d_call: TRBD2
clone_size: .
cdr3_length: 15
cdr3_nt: TGTGCCAGCAGTGAGCGGCAGGGAGGGTCAGATACGCAGTATTTT
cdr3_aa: CASSERQGGSDTQYF

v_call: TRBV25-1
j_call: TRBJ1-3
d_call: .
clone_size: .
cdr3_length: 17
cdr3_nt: TGTGCCAGCAGTGAGCCGGGGGGGAAGGGCACTGGAAACACCATATATTTT
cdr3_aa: CASSEPGGKGTGNTIYF

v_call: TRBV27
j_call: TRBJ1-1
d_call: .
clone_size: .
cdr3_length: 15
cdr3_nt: TGTGCCAGCAGTCCCCGGACAGCATATTGGGGTGGGGCTTTCTTT
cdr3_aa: CASSPRTAYWGGAFF

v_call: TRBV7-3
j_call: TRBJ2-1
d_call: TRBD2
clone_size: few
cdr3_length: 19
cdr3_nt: TGTGCCAGCAGCTCACGGACTAGCGGAGAAAGGGGGCAATACAATGAGCAGTTCTTC
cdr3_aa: CASSSRTSGERGQYNEQFF

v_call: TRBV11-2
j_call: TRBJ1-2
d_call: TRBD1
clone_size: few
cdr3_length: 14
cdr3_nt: TGTGCCAGCAGCTCCTTACAGGGGGCCTATGGCTACACCTTC
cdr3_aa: CASSSLQGAYGYTF

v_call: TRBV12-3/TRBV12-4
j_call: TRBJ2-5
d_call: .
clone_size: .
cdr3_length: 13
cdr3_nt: TGTGCCAGCAGTATATGGGTAATAAATGAGCAGTACTTC
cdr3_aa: CASSIWVINEQYF

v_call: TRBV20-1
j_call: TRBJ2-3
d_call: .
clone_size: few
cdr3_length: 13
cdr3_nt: TGCAGTGCGAGGGTGAAATACACAGATACGCAGTATTTT
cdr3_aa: CSARVKYTDTQYF

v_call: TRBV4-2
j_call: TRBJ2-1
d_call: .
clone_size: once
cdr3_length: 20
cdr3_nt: TGTGCCAGCAGCCACCCCGGGACACAAGTTGGACGGAGCTCCTACAATGAGCAGTTCTTC
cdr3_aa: CASSHPGTQVGRSSYNEQFF

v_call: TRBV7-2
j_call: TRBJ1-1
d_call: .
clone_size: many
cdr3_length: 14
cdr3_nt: TGTGCCAGCAGCTTAGTCCAGGGTGGGACTGAAGCTTTCTTT
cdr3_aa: CASSLVQGGTEAFF

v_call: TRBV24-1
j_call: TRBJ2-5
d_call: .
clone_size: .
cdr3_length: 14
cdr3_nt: TGTGCCACCAGTGTTGGAGGGGACCAAGAGACCCAGTACTTC
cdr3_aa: CATSVGGDQETQYF

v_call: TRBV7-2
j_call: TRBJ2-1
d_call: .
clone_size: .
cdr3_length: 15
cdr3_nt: TGTGCCAGCAGCTTAGCGGGGTGGTCTGGCAATGAGCAGTTCTTC
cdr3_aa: CASSLAGWSGNEQFF

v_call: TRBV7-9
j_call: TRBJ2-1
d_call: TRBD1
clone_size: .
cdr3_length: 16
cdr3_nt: TGTGCCAGCAGCCTCGTGAGTGGACAGGGAGTTGATGAGCAGTTCTTC
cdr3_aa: CASSLVSGQGVDEQFF

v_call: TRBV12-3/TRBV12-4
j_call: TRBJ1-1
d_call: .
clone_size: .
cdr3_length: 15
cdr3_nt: TGTGCCAGCACCCCTCTAGGCAGTCCGGACACTGAAGCTTTCTTT
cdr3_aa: CASTPLGSPDTEAFF

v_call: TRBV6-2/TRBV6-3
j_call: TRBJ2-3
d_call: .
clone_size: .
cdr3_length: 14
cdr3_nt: TGTGCCAGCTTCGGACAGACCCGGCCAGATACGCAGTATTTT
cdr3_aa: CASFGQTRPDTQYF

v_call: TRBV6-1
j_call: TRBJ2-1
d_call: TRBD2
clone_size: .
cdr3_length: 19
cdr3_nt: TGTGCCAGCAGTCCTAGCGGGAGAAAAACAGGAAGCTCCTACAATGAGCAGTTCTTC
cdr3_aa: CASSPSGRKTGSSYNEQFF

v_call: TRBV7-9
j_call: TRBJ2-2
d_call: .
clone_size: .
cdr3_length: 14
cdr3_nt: TGTGCCAGCAGGGGAACAGGGTCCCCCGGGGAGCTGTTTTTT
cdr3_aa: CASRGTGSPGELFF

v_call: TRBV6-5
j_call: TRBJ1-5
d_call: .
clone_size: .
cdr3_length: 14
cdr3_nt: TGTGCCAGCGGTGGGGGAAGAAGCAATCAGCCCCAGCATTTT
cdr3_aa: CASGGGRSNQPQHF

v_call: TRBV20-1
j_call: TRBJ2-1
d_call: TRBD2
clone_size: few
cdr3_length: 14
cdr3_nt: TGCAGTGCTAGGGAGCGGGGGACCTACAATGAGCAGTTCTTC
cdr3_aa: CSARERGTYNEQFF

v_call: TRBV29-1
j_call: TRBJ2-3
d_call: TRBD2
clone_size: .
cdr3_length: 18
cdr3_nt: TGCAGCGTTGAAGACGGAGCGGGGGGGCTTCCTAACACAGATACGCAGTATTTT
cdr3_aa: CSVEDGAGGLPNTDTQYF

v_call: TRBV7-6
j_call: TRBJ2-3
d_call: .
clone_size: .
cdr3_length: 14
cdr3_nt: TGTGCCAGCAGCCCGGGCTCGGCCGCGGTTTCGCAGTATTTT
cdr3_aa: CASSPGSAAVSQYF

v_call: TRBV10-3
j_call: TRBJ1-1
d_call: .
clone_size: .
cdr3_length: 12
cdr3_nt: TGTGCCATCAGTGATTCTTGGAATGAAGCTTTCTTT
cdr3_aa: CAISDSWNEAFF

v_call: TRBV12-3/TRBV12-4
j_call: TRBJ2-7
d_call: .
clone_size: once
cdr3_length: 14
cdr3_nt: TGTGCCAGCAGTTTTGGGGACATCTCCTACGAGCAGTACTTC
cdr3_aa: CASSFGDISYEQYF

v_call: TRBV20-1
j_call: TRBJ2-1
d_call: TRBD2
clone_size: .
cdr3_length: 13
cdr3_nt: TGCAGTGCTAGAGATGGAGCGGGAGGTGAGCAGTTCTTC
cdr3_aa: CSARDGAGGEQFF

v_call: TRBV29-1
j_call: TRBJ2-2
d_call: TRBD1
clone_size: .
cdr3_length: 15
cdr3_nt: TGCAGCGTTCTACTGGGAGCGACAGGGCCCGGGGAGCTGTTTTTT
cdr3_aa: CSVLLGATGPGELFF

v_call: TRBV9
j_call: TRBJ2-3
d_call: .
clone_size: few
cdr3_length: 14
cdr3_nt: TGTGCCAGCAGCGTAGAAGATTTCACAGATACGCAGTATTTT
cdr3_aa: CASSVEDFTDTQYF

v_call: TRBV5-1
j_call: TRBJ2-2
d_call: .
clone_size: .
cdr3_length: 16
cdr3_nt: TGCGCCAGCAGCTTAACGCGGACGGAGGTCACCGGGGAGCTGTTTTTT
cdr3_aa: CASSLTRTEVTGELFF

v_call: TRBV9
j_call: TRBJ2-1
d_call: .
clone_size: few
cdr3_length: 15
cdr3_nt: TGTGCCAGCAGCTCTACCGGTTGGGGCCCGGGGGAGCAGTTCTTC
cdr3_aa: CASSSTGWGPGEQFF